The 20 T cell receptor beta chains below were found in one sample sequenced in a study of cytomegalovirus exposure and HLA in healthy donors. This PCR relied on a set of 60 Vbeta primers and 13 Jbeta primers. Only in-frame clones appear in the TCRdb table, and some are missing; sequencing was by immunoSEQ multiplex PCR. Found here are fewer than 60,000 clones, around three quarters of them singletons; the top ten hold less than 25%. The specimen sequenced was PBMCs. The source of these receptors is a woman aged 45-59 years in good health and CMV-seropositive.

The chain couples TRBV7-9 to TRBJ2-1; TRBD2 aligns across 11 bases. The V and J ends lost 4 bases and 9 bases, in that order; junction bases with no gene match: 14. This CDR3 comprises 17 residues. The germline V gene encodes CDR1 SEHNR and CDR2 FQNEAQ (reference sequence). The CDR3 protein is CASSSPLWLAGGSEQFF. For the CDR3, the DNA is TGTGCCAGCAGCTCCCCCCTATGGCTAGCGGGAGGAAGTGAGCAGTTCTTC.

This chain connects TRBV4-3 to TRBJ1-2; perhaps TRBD1 as D (6 bases). This CDR3 region has 11 residues. CDR1 and CDR2 (germline): LGHNA, YSLEER. V dropped 8 bases and J dropped 7 bases, with 11 bases sitting between them. The CDR3 loop reads CASEGETGYTF. The CDR3 DNA sequence: TGCGCCAGCGAGGGGGAGACTGGCTACACCTTC.

The chain uses TRBV18 and TRBJ1-3; D not certain. V was cut by 3 bases and J by 7 bases, with 7 bases left in between. CDR3 length equals 12 residues. CDR1 is KGHSH and CDR2 is LQKENI in the germline V gene. In DNA, the CDR3 is TGTGCCAGCTCACCCCTCCGGAACACCATATATTTT. The encoded protein is CASSPLRNTIYF.

The rearrangement uses TRBV7-2 and TRBJ2-1; 15 bases align to TRBD2. The CDR3 covers 18 residues. From germline, CDR1 is SGHTA and CDR2 FQGNSA. J gave up 3 bases and V 2 bases, and 5 bases lay outside the gene matches. The CDR3 DNA reads as TGTGCCAGCAGCTTAAGGACTAGCGGGGGGGCCGGCTACAATGAGCAGTTCTTC. Translating it yields CASSLRTSGGAGYNEQFF.

V usage is TRBV9 and J usage is TRBJ1-2; 8 nucleotides agree with TRBD1. Germline assignment: CDR1 SGDLS and CDR2 YYNGEE. The CDR3 has 16 amino acids. V lost 4 bases, J lost 0 bases, and 8 bases stayed unmatched. CDR3 sequence (DNA): TGTGCCAGCAGCCGTGCCCCGGGACAGGCTAACTATGGCTACACCTTC. Translated: CASSRAPGQANYGYTF. The full variable domain, rest sourced from reference TRBV9 and TRBJ1-2, is DSGVTQTPKHLITATGQRVTLRCSPRSGDLSVYWYQQSLDQGLQFLIQYYNGEERAKGNILERFSAQQFPDLHSELNLSSLELGDSALYFCASSRAPGQANYGYTFGSGTRLTVV.

The V call is TRBV7-9, the J call TRBJ1-4; D may be TRBD1 (5 bases). V was shortened by 4 bases and J by 7 bases, with 13 bases between the two germline ends. This CDR3 comprises 14 residues. Germline V gene lookup returns CDR1 SEHNR and CDR2 FQNEAQ (reference sequence). CDR3 nucleotides: TGTGCCAGCAGCTCACAGGATTCGATTGAAAAACTGTTTTTT. It yields the protein CASSSQDSIEKLFF. Using reference TRBV7-9 and TRBJ1-4 for the parts outside the CDR3, the full variable domain is DTGVSQNPRHKITKRGQNVTFRCDPISEHNRLYWYRQTLGQGPEFLTYFQNEAQLEKSRLLSDRFSAERPKGSFSTLEIQRTEQGDSAMYLCASSSQDSIEKLFFGSGTQLSVL.

The chain carries TRBV20-1 and TRBJ1-5; no clear D. CDR1 is DFQATT and CDR2 is SNEGSKA in the germline V gene (reference sequence). V shed 3 bases and J shed 11 bases, with 11 bases lying between them. The CDR3 length is 11 residues. CDR3 bases: TGCAGTGCTAGCGTTACGGGAGCCCAGCATTTT. Protein: CSASVTGAQHF.

The chain employs TRBV4-1 and TRBJ2-3; D perhaps matches TRBD1 (7 bases). The CDR3 is 15 amino acids. Germline CDR1 reads MGHRA; CDR2 reads YSYEKL. V dropped 2 bases and J dropped 6 bases, with 15 bases sitting between them. The chain's CDR3 is CASSQMQGGIDTQYF. The CDR3 DNA sequence: TGCGCCAGCAGCCAAATGCAGGGGGGAATCGATACGCAGTATTTT.

The CDR3 is CASSLLDRKQFF. DNA of the CDR3: TGTGCCAGCAGTTTATTGGACAGGAAGCAGTTCTTC. This chain connects TRBV28 to TRBJ2-1; TRBD1 aligns across 7 bases. The V and J ends lost 1 base and 11 bases, in that order; junction bases with no gene match: 2. Germline CDR1 and CDR2: MDHEN and SYDVKM. The CDR3 is made up of 12 amino acids.

The rearrangement uses TRBV10-3 and TRBJ1-3, with D unresolved. The V gene lost 1 base and the J gene lost 0 bases, with 7 bases spanning the gap. Germline V gene sequence: CDR1 ENHRY, CDR2 SYGVKD. The CDR3 consists of 15 residues. CDR3: CAISEYRDSGNTIYF. CDR3 in DNA: TGTGCCATCAGTGAGTACCGGGACTCTGGAAACACCATATATTTT.

The chain joins TRBV6-6 to TRBJ1-1, with D tentatively TRBD1 (5 bases). Germline lookup yields CDR1 MNHNY and CDR2 SVGAGI (reference sequence). The CDR3 has 16 amino acids. V lost 6 bases, J lost 0 bases, and 17 bases lay in between. Here the CDR3 DNA reads TGTGCCAGCAGCCAAGCCACACAGGCTCTGAACACTGAAGCTTTCTTT. Translation gives CASSQATQALNTEAFF.

CDR3 region: CASRFSSGVYNEQFF. The CDR3 bases are TGTGCCAGCAGATTCTCGAGCGGGGTGTACAATGAGCAGTTCTTC. The chain links TRBV2 to TRBJ2-1; 7 positions match TRBD2. The CDR3 totals 15 residues. The germline V gene has CDR1 SNHLY and CDR2 FYNNEI. With V trimmed by 6 bases and J by 4 bases, 9 bases remained unmatched. Using reference TRBV2 and TRBJ2-1 for the parts outside the CDR3, the full variable domain is EPEVTQTPSHQVTQMGQEVILRCVPISNHLYFYWYRQILGQKVEFLVSFYNNEISEKSEIFDDQFSVERPDGSNFTLKIRSTKLEDSAMYFCASRFSSGVYNEQFFGPGTRLTVL.

This clone was observed once. J is TRBJ2-1 and V is TRBV6-4, with 7 nucleotides matching TRBD1. Germline V gene data show CDR1 as MRHNA and CDR2 as SNTAGT. With V trimmed by 3 bases and J by 4 bases, 9 bases remained unmatched. CDR3 size: 16 residues. The CDR3 protein is CASSENRGTLYNEQFF. CDR3 nucleotide sequence: TGTGCCAGCAGTGAAAACAGGGGAACTTTATACAATGAGCAGTTCTTC.

CDR3 DNA sequence: TGTGCCACCCAACACTCGGGGGGAGGGCAGCCCCAGCATTTT. Translated, it gives CATQHSGGGQPQHF. The chain carries TRBV6-8 and TRBJ1-5, with a tentative D call TRBD1 (5 bases). The CDR3 totals 14 residues. Germline V gene sequence: CDR1 MNHGY, CDR2 SAAAGT. V gave up 10 bases and J gave up 7 bases, with 20 bases separating them.

The rearrangement joins TRBV12-2 to TRBJ2-3; TRBD2 was called by the table and not checked on the DNA. TRBV12-2 is designated a pseudogene. The CDR3 length is 13 residues. In nucleotides, the CDR3 is TGTGCAAGTCGCTCGCGAGGCGGCCATACGCAGTATTTT. Encoded protein: CASRSRGGHTQYF.

The J gene is TRBJ2-2, the V gene TRBV5-1; no definite D call. CDR1 SGHRS and CDR2 YFSETQ come from the germline V gene. The V end was cut by 1 base, the J end by 4 bases, with 2 bases between. The length of the CDR3 is 12 residues. As DNA, the CDR3 is TGCGCCAGCAGCTTGCTCACCGGGGAGCTGTTTTTT. The encoded protein is CASSLLTGELFF.

This clone was seen a single time. The chain is built from TRBV27 and TRBJ2-1; maybe TRBD2 (6 bases). Germline assignment: CDR1 MNHEY and CDR2 SMNVEV (reference sequence). The CDR3 consists of 16 residues. V lost 8 bases and J 4 bases, leaving 21 bases between the germline ends. CDR3 bases: TGTGCCAGCCAGGCAGGCGGGGCACAAGGATACAATGAGCAGTTCTTC. This sequence encodes CASQAGGAQGYNEQFF.

The rearrangement joins TRBV28 to TRBJ1-2; D is unresolved. Germline V gene sequence: CDR1 MDHEN, CDR2 SYDVKM. This CDR3 is 12 amino acids long. V shed 3 bases and J shed 4 bases, with 6 bases lying between them. CDR3: CASSLRGYGYTF. Here the CDR3 DNA reads TGTGCCAGCAGTTTGAGAGGCTATGGCTACACCTTC.

DNA of the CDR3: TGTGCCAGCAGTGGGACAGGGGGCAAGACGCCCCAGCATTTT. Its translation is CASSGTGGKTPQHF. The chain couples TRBV28 to TRBJ1-5; 12 bases agree with TRBD1. V was clipped by 5 bases and J by 9 bases; unmatched bases: 5. CDR3 length equals 14 residues. Germline CDR1 MDHEN, CDR2 SYDVKM.

The chain joins TRBV7-9 to TRBJ2-1; 11 positions match TRBD2. Germline CDR1 SEHNR, CDR2 FQNEAQ (reference sequence). J lost 1 base, V lost 5 bases, and 4 bases had no gene match. This CDR3 contains 16 residues. CDR3 protein: CASSLSSGRSYNEQFF. CDR3 DNA sequence: TGTGCCAGCAGCCTCTCTAGCGGGAGGTCCTACAATGAGCAGTTCTTC.